The 6 T cell receptor beta chains in this list originate from one sample, sequenced in a study of blood T cell repertoires in COVID-19 (dated by TCRdb to 2019 to 2021). Libraries came from the immunoSEQ multiplex PCR assay. Imported from immuneACCESS, the table was reduced by TCRdb to in-frame sequences with V and J called. These copies leave out some clones; in studies compared against another copy, an unresolved V gene accounts for under half, and the cause of the remainder is not known. The sample table holds some 180,000 clones, of which roughly 85% were seen once. 2% to 2.5% of the sample lies in the top ten. The sequencing sample was made of peripheral blood. All receptors derive from a woman older than 75 with acute or convalescent COVID-19.

The V and J genes are TRBV19 and TRBJ1-2; the match to TRBD1 covers 7 bases. Germline V CDR1 and CDR2: LNHDA, SQIVND (reference sequence). This CDR3 has 15 amino acids. After removal of 3 bases from V and 2 bases from J, the junction contained 6 bases not matched to a gene. The CDR3 protein is CASSISLTGNYGYTF. The CDR3, as DNA: TGTGCCAGTAGTATCTCCCTGACAGGGAACTATGGCTACACCTTC.

V usage is TRBV6-5 and J usage is TRBJ1-1, with D unresolved. V lost 5 bases and J lost 1, with 11 bases in between. CDR3 length: 14 residues. CDR1 and CDR2 from the germline V gene are MNHEY and SVGAGI. Written as DNA, the CDR3 is TGTGCCAGCAGTCTTTACGACAAGAACACTGAAGCTTTCTTT. Translating it yields CASSLYDKNTEAFF.

The rearrangement uses TRBV3-1 (or the pseudogene TRBV3-2) and TRBJ2-7, with D maybe TRBD2 (6 bases). The V and J ends lost 1 base and 3 bases respectively, with 13 bases between them. This CDR3 has 15 amino acids. Germline V gives CDR1 LGHDT, CDR2 YNNKEL (reference sequence). In DNA form, the CDR3 reads TGTGCCAGCAGCCAAGGGACGCGGGGAAACTACGAGCAGTACTTC. Translating gives CASSQGTRGNYEQYF.

Concerning this clone: This sample includes further DNA sequences coding for the same CDR3. The chain has TRBV29-1 and TRBJ2-1; 7 nucleotides align to TRBD2. From germline, CDR1 is SQVTM and CDR2 ANQGSEA. V lost 3 bases, J lost 0 bases, and 2 bases stayed unmatched. The CDR3 covers 14 residues. The CDR3 loop is CSVDGGSSYNEQFF. In DNA form, the CDR3 reads TGCAGCGTTGACGGCGGGAGCTCCTACAATGAGCAGTTCTTC.

The J gene is TRBJ2-3, the V gene TRBV24-1; TRBD2 matches at 7 bases. Germline values: CDR1 KGHDR, CDR2 SFDVKD. The V and J ends lost 2 bases and 3 bases, in that order; junction bases with no gene match: 7. The CDR3 totals 16 residues. CDR3 residues: CATSDSGAGVTDTQYF. The CDR3 bases are TGTGCCACCAGTGATTCAGGCGCGGGAGTGACAGATACGCAGTATTTT.

The V call is TRBV30, the J call TRBJ1-6; D is possibly TRBD1 (5 bases). The CDR3 is 13 amino acids. The germline CDR1 and CDR2 sequences are GTSNPN and SVGIG (reference sequence). The ends were cut back, 3 bases at V and 9 bases at J, with 12 bases in the middle. The CDR3 region is CAWSSGGSSPLHF. The CDR3 region has the DNA TGTGCCTGGAGCTCTGGGGGGAGTTCACCCCTCCACTTT.